This T cell receptor beta chain was captured by sequencing in a study of graft-versus-host responses after intestinal transplantation. Turning to the study itself: The recipients all started with anti-thymocyte globulin induction and then took tacrolimus and steroids for 2 to 3 years. The study, taken as a whole, reports: Some GvH clones were seen earlier in gut or blood, suggesting intestinal origin.

Germline assignment: CDR1 MGHRA and CDR2 YSYEKL. This CDR3 is built from 16 residues. V was clipped by 4 bases and J by 5 bases; unmatched bases: 12. Of note for this clone: The antigen is unknown.

The repertoire was sequenced with immunoSEQ multiplex PCR; TCRdb's copy has only in-frame clones and lacks some. This table has 15,000 to 20,000 clones, roughly four fifths appearing once. Lamina propria and intraepithelial lymphocytes were released by processing graft tissue. This TCR derives from a human patient who received an intestinal transplant, so some T cells may come from the graft donor. The genes are TRBV4-1 and TRBJ2-5, with TRBD2 matching 8 bases. This material consisted of ileum tissue, taken about 86 weeks after intestinal transplantation. The CDR3 DNA follows: TGCGCCAGCAGCCTCCTATGGGCGGGGGGAGTCGAGACCCAGTACTTC. It codes for CASSLLWAGGVETQYF.